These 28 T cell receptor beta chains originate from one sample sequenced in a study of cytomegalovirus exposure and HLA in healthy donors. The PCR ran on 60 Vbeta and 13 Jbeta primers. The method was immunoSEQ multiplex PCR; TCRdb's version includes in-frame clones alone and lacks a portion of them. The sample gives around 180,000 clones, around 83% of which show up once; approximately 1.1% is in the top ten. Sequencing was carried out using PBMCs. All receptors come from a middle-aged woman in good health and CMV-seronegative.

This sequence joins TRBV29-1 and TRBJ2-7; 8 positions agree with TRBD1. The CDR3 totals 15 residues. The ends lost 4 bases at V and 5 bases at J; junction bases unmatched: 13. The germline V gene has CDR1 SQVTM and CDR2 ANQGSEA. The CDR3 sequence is CSVVGNDRGPHEQYF. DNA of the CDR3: TGCAGCGTTGTCGGAAACGACAGGGGTCCCCACGAGCAGTACTTC.

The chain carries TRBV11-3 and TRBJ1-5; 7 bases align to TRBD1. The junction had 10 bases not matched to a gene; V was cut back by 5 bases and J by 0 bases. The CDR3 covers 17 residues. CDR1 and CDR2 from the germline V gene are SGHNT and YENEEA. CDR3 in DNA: TGTGCCAGCAGCCTAATACAGGGGACCTATAGCAATCAGCCCCAGCATTTT. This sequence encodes CASSLIQGTYSNQPQHF.

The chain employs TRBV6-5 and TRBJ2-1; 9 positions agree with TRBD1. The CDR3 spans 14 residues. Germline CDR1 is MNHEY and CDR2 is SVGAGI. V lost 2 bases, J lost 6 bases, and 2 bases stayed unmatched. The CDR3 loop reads CASSYGTGINEQFF. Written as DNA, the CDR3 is TGTGCCAGCAGTTACGGGACAGGGATCAATGAGCAGTTCTTC.

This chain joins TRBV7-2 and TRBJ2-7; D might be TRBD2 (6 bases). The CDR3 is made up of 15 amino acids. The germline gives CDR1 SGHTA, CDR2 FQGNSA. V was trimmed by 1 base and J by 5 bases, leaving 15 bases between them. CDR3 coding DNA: TGTGCCAGCAGCTTAGTCCACGGCGGGATAGACGAGCAGTACTTC. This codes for CASSLVHGGIDEQYF.

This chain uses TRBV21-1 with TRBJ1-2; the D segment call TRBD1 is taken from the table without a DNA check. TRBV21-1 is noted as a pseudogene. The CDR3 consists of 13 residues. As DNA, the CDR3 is TGTGCCAGCAGCAAGGTACAGATACATGGCTACACCTTC. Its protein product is CASSKVQIHGYTF.

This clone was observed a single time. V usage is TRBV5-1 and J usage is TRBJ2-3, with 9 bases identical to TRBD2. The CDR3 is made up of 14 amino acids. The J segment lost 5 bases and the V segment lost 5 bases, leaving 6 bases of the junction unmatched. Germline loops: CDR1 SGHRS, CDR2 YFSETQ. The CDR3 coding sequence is TGCGCCAGCAGGGCTAGCGGGATACTAGATACGCAGTATTTT. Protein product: CASRASGILDTQYF.

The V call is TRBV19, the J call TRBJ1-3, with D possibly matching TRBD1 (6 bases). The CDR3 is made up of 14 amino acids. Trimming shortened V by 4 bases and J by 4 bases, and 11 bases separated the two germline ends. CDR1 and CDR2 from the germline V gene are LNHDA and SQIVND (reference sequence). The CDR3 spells CASSSGQGGNTIYF. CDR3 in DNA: TGTGCCAGTAGTAGCGGGCAGGGGGGAAACACCATATATTTT.

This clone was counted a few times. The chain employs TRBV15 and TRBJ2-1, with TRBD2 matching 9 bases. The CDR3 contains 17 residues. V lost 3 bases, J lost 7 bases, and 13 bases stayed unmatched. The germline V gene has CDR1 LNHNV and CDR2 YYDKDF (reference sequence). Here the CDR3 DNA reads TGTGCCACCAGCAGGGTTGCGGGAGGGCCCTCGGGAAATGAGCAGTTCTTC. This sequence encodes CATSRVAGGPSGNEQFF. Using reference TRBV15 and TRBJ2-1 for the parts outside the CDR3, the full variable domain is DAMVIQNPRYQVTQFGKPVTLSCSQTLNHNVMYWYQQKSSQAPKLLFHYYDKDFNNEADTPDNFQSRRPNTSFCFLDIRSPGLGDTAMYLCATSRVAGGPSGNEQFFGPGTRLTVL.

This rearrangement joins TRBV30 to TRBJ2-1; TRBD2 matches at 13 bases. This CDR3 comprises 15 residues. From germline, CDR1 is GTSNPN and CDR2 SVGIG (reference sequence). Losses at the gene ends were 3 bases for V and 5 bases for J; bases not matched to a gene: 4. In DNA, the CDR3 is TGTGCCTGGAGCCCCGGACTAGCGGGGGACAATGAGCAGTTCTTC. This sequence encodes CAWSPGLAGDNEQFF. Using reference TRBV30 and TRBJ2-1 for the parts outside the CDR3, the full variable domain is SQTIHQWPATLVQPVGSPLSLECTVEGTSNPNLYWYRQAAGRGLQLLFYSVGIGQISSEVPQNLSASRPQDRQFILSSKKLLLSDSGFYLCAWSPGLAGDNEQFFGPGTRLTVL.

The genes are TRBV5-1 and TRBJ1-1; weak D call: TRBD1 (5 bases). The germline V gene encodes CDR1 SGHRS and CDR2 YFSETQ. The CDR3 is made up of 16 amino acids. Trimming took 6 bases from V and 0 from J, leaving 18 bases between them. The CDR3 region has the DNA TGCGCCAGCAACGATCCCAGGGCAGGCATGAACACTGAAGCTTTCTTT. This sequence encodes CASNDPRAGMNTEAFF.

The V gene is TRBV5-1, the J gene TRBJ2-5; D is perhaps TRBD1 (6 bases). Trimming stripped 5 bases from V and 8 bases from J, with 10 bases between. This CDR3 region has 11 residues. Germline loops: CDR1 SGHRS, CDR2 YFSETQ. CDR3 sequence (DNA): TGCGCCAGCAGTCCAGGGGTAACCCAGTACTTC. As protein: CASSPGVTQYF. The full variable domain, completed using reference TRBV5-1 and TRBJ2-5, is KAGVTQTPRYLIKTRGQQVTLSCSPISGHRSVSWYQQTPGQGLQFLFEYFSETQRNKGNFPGRFSGRQFSNSRSEMNVSTLELGDSALYLCASSPGVTQYFGPGTRLLVL.

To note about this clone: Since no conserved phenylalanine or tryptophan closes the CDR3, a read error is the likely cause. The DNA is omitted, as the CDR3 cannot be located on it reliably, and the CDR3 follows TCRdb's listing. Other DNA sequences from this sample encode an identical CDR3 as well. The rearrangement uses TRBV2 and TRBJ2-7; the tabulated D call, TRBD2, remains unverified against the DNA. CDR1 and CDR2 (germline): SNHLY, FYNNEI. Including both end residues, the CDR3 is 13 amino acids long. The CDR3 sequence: CASSVGGLAGSKI.

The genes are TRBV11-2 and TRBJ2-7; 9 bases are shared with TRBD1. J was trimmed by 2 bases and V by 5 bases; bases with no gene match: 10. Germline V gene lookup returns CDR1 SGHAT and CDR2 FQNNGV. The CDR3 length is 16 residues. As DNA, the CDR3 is TGTGCCAGCAGCGCCGGACAGGGGAGGAGCCCCTACGAGCAGTACTTC. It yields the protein CASSAGQGRSPYEQYF.

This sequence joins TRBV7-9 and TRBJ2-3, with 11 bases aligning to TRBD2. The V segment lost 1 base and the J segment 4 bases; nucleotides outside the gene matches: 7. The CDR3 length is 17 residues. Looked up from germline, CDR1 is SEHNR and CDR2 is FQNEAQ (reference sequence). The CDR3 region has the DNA TGTGCCAGCAGCTTAGACTTTTGGACTAGCGGGTCAGATACGCAGTATTTT. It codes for CASSLDFWTSGSDTQYF.

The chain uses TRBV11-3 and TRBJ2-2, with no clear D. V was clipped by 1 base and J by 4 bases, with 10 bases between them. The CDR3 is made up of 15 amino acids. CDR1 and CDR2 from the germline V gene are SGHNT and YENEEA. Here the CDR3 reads CASSLVQASTGELFF. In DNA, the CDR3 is TGTGCCAGCAGCTTAGTCCAGGCGAGCACCGGGGAGCTGTTTTTT. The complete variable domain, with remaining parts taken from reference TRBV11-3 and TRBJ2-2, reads EAGVVQSPRYKIIEKKQPVAFWCNPISGHNTLYWYLQNLGQGPELLIRYENEEAVDDSQLPKDRFSAERLKGVDSTLKIQPAELGDSAVYLCASSLVQASTGELFFGEGSRLTVL.

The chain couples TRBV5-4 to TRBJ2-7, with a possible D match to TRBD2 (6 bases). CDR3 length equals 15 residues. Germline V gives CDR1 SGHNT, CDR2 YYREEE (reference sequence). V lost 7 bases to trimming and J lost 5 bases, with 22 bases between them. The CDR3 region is CASRREPGQGDEQYF. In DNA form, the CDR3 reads TGTGCCAGCCGGAGGGAGCCGGGCCAAGGGGACGAGCAGTACTTC.

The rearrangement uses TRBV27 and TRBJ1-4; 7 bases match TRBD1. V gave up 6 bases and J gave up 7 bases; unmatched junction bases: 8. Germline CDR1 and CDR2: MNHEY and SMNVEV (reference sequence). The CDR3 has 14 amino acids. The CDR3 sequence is CASRQGLSIEKLFF. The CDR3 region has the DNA TGTGCCAGCAGACAGGGGTTGTCTATTGAAAAACTGTTTTTT.

CDR3 in DNA: TGTGCCAGCGCCCCGGGACAGGGGGCGCTGAAGAACTATGGCTACACCTTC. As protein: CASAPGQGALKNYGYTF. The chain has TRBV5-4 and TRBJ1-2; TRBD1 agrees at 12 bases. Germline V gene sequence: CDR1 SGHNT, CDR2 YYREEE (reference sequence). The V segment lost 7 bases and the J segment 2 bases; nucleotides outside the gene matches: 12. The CDR3 totals 17 residues.

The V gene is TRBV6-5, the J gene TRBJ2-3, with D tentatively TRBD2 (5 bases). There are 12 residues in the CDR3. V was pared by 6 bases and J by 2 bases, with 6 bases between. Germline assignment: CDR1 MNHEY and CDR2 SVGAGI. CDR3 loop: CASSGVTDTQYF. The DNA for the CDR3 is TGTGCCAGCAGCGGGGTCACAGATACGCAGTATTTT.

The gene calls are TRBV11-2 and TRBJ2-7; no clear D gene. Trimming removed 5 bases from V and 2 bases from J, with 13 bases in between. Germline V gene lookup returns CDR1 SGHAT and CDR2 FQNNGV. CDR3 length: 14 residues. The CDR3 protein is CASSPVSAPYEQYF. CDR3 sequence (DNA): TGTGCCAGCAGCCCCGTTAGTGCGCCCTACGAGCAGTACTTC.

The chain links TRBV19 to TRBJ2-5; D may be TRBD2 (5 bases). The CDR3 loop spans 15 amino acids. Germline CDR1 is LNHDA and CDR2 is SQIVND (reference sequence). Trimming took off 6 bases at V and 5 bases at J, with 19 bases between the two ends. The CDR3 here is CASRRHAQRPETQYF. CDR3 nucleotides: TGTGCCAGTAGGAGACACGCACAGCGGCCTGAGACCCAGTACTTC.

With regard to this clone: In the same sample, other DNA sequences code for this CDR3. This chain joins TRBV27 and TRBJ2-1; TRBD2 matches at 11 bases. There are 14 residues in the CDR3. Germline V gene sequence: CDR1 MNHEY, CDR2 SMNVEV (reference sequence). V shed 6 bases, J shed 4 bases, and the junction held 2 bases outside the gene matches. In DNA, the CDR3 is TGTGCCAGCAGAGGGACTAGCGGTTACAATGAGCAGTTCTTC. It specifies CASRGTSGYNEQFF.

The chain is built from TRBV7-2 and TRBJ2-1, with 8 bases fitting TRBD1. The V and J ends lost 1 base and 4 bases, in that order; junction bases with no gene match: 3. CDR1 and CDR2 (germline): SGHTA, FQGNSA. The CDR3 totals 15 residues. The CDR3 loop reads CASSLGQGAYNEQFF. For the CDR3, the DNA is TGTGCCAGCAGCTTAGGGCAGGGGGCGTACAATGAGCAGTTCTTC.

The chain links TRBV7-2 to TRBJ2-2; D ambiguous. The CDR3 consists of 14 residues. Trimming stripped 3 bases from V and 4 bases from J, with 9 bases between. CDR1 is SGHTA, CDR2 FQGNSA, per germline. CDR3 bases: TGTGCCAGCAGCTTCACCCCAGGCACCGGGGAGCTGTTTTTT. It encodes CASSFTPGTGELFF.

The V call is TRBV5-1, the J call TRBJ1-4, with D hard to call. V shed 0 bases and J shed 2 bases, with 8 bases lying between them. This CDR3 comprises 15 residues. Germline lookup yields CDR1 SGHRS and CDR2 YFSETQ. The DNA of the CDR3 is TGCGCCAGCAGCTTGGCGGGATCTACTAATGAAAAACTGTTTTTT. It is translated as CASSLAGSTNEKLFF.

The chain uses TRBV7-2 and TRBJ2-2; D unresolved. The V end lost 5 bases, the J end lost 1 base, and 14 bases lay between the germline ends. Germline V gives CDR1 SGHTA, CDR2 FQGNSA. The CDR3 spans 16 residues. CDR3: CASSLGFFGNTGELFF. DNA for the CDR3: TGTGCCAGCAGCCTCGGTTTCTTTGGGAACACCGGGGAGCTGTTTTTT.

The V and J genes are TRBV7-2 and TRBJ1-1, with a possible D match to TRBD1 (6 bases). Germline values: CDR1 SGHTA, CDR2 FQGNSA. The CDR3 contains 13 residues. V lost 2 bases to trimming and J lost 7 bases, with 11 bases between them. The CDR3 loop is CASSLYREREAFF. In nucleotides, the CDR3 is TGTGCCAGCAGCTTATACAGGGAGCGTGAAGCTTTCTTT.

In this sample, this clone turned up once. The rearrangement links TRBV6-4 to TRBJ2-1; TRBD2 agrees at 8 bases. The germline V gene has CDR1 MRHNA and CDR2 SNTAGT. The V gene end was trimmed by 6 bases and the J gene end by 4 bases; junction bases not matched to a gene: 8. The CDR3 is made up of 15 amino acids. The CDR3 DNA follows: TGTGCCAGCAGCCTAGGGACTAGTTGGTACAATGAGCAGTTCTTC. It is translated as CASSLGTSWYNEQFF.